Listed here is a single T cell receptor (beta chain). In the source study's methods: Using reference gene primer amplification, nucleated cell counts were estimated. Profiling relied on immunoSEQ multiplex PCR, and the TCRdb table lists in-frame clones only, not all of them. D and trimming come from the DNA, and the V and J calls and clone size come from that table. Of around 100,000 clones listed, around 90% are singletons. These data are taken from a study of blood T cell repertoires in COVID-19. On the study more broadly: Material from acute and convalescent COVID-19 was sourced from the United States, Italy and Spain. Nucleic acid was either cDNA or gDNA, and it came from T cells, B-cell-depleted T cells, or PBMCs.

Losses at the gene ends were 4 bases for V and 4 bases for J; bases not matched to a gene: 9. CDR3 length equals 15 residues. Per the germline V gene, CDR1 is SGDLS and CDR2 is YYNGEE. The sequenced sample consisted of peripheral blood. The receptor comes from a woman aged 55-69 years with acute or convalescent COVID-19. The V gene is TRBV9, the J gene TRBJ1-2; 8 bases are shared with TRBD1. In nucleotides, the CDR3 is TGTGCCAGCAGCTCAGGCGGACAGGGAACCTATGGCTACACCTTC. This translates into CASSSGGQGTYGYTF.